The 32 T cell receptor beta chains below were found in one sample sequenced in a study of PD-L1 blockade in urothelial cancer. Sample time point: peripheral blood 6 weeks after treatment start. Repertoires were generated with immunoSEQ multiplex PCR, while TCRdb's copy carries only in-frame clones and drops some. This table has approximately 47,000 clones, around 80% appearing once. Sequencing used PBMCs, obtained around atezolizumab (anti-PD-L1) treatment. These receptors originate from a man aged 70 or older with urothelial cancer.

In its sample, this clone ranks as medium-sized. The rearrangement joins TRBV27 to TRBJ2-1; 11 bases fit TRBD2. The CDR3 totals 13 residues. J lost 6 bases, V lost 7 bases, and 2 bases had no gene match. Germline V gives CDR1 MNHEY, CDR2 SMNVEV (reference sequence). This chain's CDR3 is CASKLAGANEQFF. The DNA of the CDR3 is TGTGCCAGCAAACTAGCGGGAGCCAATGAGCAGTTCTTC.

The V and J genes are TRBV27 and TRBJ2-6, with D hard to call. Germline CDR1 is MNHEY and CDR2 is SMNVEV (reference sequence). V was cut by 6 bases and J by 0 bases, with 3 bases left in between. This CDR3 region has 13 residues. Here the CDR3 DNA reads TGTGCCAGCAGCTTCTCTGGGGCCAACGTCCTGACTTTC. Translated, it gives CASSFSGANVLTF.

The chain joins TRBV6-1 to TRBJ2-1, with 14 bases fitting TRBD2. Germline V gene sequence: CDR1 MNHNS, CDR2 SASEGT. The CDR3 loop spans 18 amino acids. Trimming removed 2 bases from V and 6 bases from J; junction bases left unmatched: 9. The CDR3 DNA follows: TGTGCCAGCAGTGAAAGACTAGCGGGAGGGCCAGGACCCAATGAGCAGTTCTTC. As protein: CASSERLAGGPGPNEQFF.

The rearrangement links TRBV5-1 to TRBJ2-1; D may be TRBD1 (6 bases). The CDR3 spans 14 residues. V lost 0 bases, J lost 5 bases, and 9 bases lay in between. CDR1 is SGHRS, CDR2 YFSETQ, per germline. In DNA form, the CDR3 reads TGCGCCAGCAGCTTGGGGGCAGGGGACAATGAGCAGTTCTTC. It translates to CASSLGAGDNEQFF.

The rearrangement links TRBV6-5 to TRBJ1-3, with 8 nucleotides matching TRBD1. V was clipped by 11 bases and J by 1 base; unmatched bases: 4. Germline V gene sequence: CDR1 MNHEY, CDR2 SVGAGI. The CDR3 loop spans 13 amino acids. The CDR3 bases are TGTGCCTGTCAGGGGGCTTCTGGAAACACCATATATTTT. It yields the protein CACQGASGNTIYF.

The chain has TRBV5-1 and TRBJ2-3, with D possibly TRBD2 on 5 matching bases. The CDR3 consists of 14 residues. Germline V gives CDR1 SGHRS, CDR2 YFSETQ. The V end lost 5 bases, the J end lost 1 base, and 11 bases lay between the germline ends. The CDR3 DNA sequence: TGCGCCAGCAGAGAGGGCCTCGGCACAGATACGCAGTATTTT. Translation gives CASREGLGTDTQYF.

About this clone: The junction departs from germline at one end; a sequencing error may be responsible. The chain recombines TRBV7-7 with TRBJ2-2; the D is unclear. CDR1 and CDR2 from the germline V gene are SSHAT and FNYEAQ (reference sequence). There are 13 residues in the CDR3. The CDR3: CASSRDTTGELFF. CDR3 nucleotide sequence: TGTGCTAGCAGCCGAGACACGACCGGGGAGCTGTTTTTT.

The gene calls are TRBV7-8 and TRBJ2-2, with 8 nucleotides matching TRBD2. V lost 0 bases, J lost 7 bases, and 7 bases stayed unmatched. Germline assignment: CDR1 SGHVS and CDR2 FQNEAQ. The CDR3 length is 16 residues. CDR3 region: CASSLAGPAGGGELFF. In nucleotides, the CDR3 is TGTGCCAGCAGCTTAGCGGGCCCCGCGGGGGGCGGGGAGCTGTTTTTT. The full variable domain, rest sourced from reference TRBV7-8 and TRBJ2-2, is GAGVSQSPRYKVAKRGQDVALRCDPISGHVSLFWYQQALGQGPEFLTYFQNEAQLDKSGLPSDRFFAERPEGSVSTLKIQRTQQEDSAVYLCASSLAGPAGGGELFFGEGSRLTVL.

The rearrangement links TRBV9 to TRBJ2-2; D is unclear. The ends were cut back, 4 bases at V and 5 bases at J, with 9 bases in the middle. This CDR3 contains 13 residues. Germline CDR1 reads SGDLS; CDR2 reads YYNGEE. CDR3 in amino acids: CASSPELTGELFF. CDR3 bases: TGTGCCAGCAGCCCCGAGCTGACCGGGGAGCTGTTTTTT.

This clone was seen only once. The chain recombines TRBV2 with TRBJ1-2; TRBD1 is a possible D gene (6 bases). This CDR3 has 14 residues. Germline V gene lookup returns CDR1 SNHLY and CDR2 FYNNEI. The V and J ends lost 5 bases and 6 bases respectively, with 16 bases between them. CDR3 amino acids: CASSFTRGHHGYTF. The CDR3 bases are TGTGCCAGCAGTTTCACCCGGGGACATCATGGCTACACCTTC. Full variable domain (rest looked up from reference TRBV2 and TRBJ1-2): EPEVTQTPSHQVTQMGQEVILRCVPISNHLYFYWYRQILGQKVEFLVSFYNNEISEKSEIFDDQFSVERPDGSNFTLKIRSTKLEDSAMYFCASSFTRGHHGYTFGSGTRLTVV.

J is TRBJ2-1 and V is TRBV7-6; 10 bases match TRBD2. The CDR3 length is 16 residues. Per germline, CDR1 SGHVS and CDR2 FNYEAQ. J was trimmed by 7 bases and V by 7 bases; bases with no gene match: 13. The CDR3 region is CASTYGGLAGVNEQFF. The DNA of the CDR3 is TGTGCCAGCACCTACGGAGGCCTAGCGGGAGTAAATGAGCAGTTCTTC.

This clone was recorded a few times. The chain combines TRBV7-9 with TRBJ2-1, with 9 bases matching TRBD2. The CDR3 has 14 amino acids. After removal of 5 bases from V and 7 bases from J, the junction contained 6 bases not matched to a gene. The germline V gene encodes CDR1 SEHNR and CDR2 FQNEAQ (reference sequence). The CDR3: CASSHGTSLNEQFF. DNA of the CDR3: TGTGCCAGCAGCCACGGGACTAGCTTAAATGAGCAGTTCTTC.

J is TRBJ1-5 and V is TRBV11-2; unclear D gene. V shed 5 bases and J shed 5 bases, with 10 bases lying between them. CDR1 and CDR2 (germline): SGHAT, FQNNGV. The CDR3 is 13 amino acids. CDR3 in amino acids: CASSPQPDQPQHF. The DNA for the CDR3 is TGTGCCAGCAGCCCCCAACCAGATCAGCCCCAGCATTTT.

J is TRBJ2-1 and V is TRBV10-3; the D is unclear. The ends were cut back, 0 bases at V and 10 bases at J, with 16 bases in the middle. CDR3 length: 15 residues. Germline-derived CDR1 and CDR2 are ENHRY and SYGVKD. CDR3 sequence (DNA): TGTGCCATCAGTGAGTCGACTGGTACGTTTTGGGAGCAGTTCTTC. Translation gives CAISESTGTFWEQFF.

This chain connects TRBV19 to TRBJ1-1, with TRBD1 matching 7 bases. Germline CDR1 and CDR2: LNHDA and SQIVND (reference sequence). Germline trimming cut 3 bases from V and 5 bases from J; bases unmatched to any gene: 9. This CDR3 region has 15 residues. CDR3 DNA sequence: TGTGCCAGTAGTATCGGGGCAGGGGGTGAAACTGAAGCTTTCTTT. It specifies CASSIGAGGETEAFF.

This rearrangement joins TRBV19 to TRBJ1-2; TRBD1 matches at 7 bases. This CDR3 region has 14 residues. Trimming took 7 bases from V and 8 from J; bases not matched to a gene: 13. From germline, CDR1 is LNHDA and CDR2 SQIVND (reference sequence). CDR3 in DNA: TGTGCCAGTACCAGGGACAGCCTTGAGGCCGGCTACACCTTC. This translates into CASTRDSLEAGYTF.

V and J are TRBV19 and TRBJ2-5; 16 nucleotides agree with TRBD2. Trimming at V came to 10 bases and at J to 5 bases, leaving 7 bases not matched to a gene. Germline CDR1 reads LNHDA; CDR2 reads SQIVND (reference sequence). CDR3 size: 15 residues. The CDR3 nucleotides are TGTGCCACCTCGGGACTAGCGGGAGGGGGGGAGACCCAGTACTTC. Protein: CATSGLAGGGETQYF.

This chain uses TRBV5-4 with TRBJ2-5, with D possibly matching TRBD1 (6 bases). Trimming removed 0 bases from V and 5 bases from J, with 11 bases in between. This CDR3 has 14 residues. Germline CDR1 is SGHNT and CDR2 is YYREEE (reference sequence). This chain's CDR3 is CASSLAGAVETQYF. CDR3 DNA sequence: TGTGCCAGCAGCTTGGCAGGGGCGGTGGAGACCCAGTACTTC. Together with reference TRBV5-4 and TRBJ2-5, the CDR3 gives the full variable domain: ETGVTQSPTHLIKTRGQQVTLRCSSQSGHNTVSWYQQALGQGPQFIFQYYREEENGRGNFPPRFSGLQFPNYSSELNVNALELDDSALYLCASSLAGAVETQYFGPGTRLLVL.

The V gene is TRBV5-1, the J gene TRBJ1-2; maybe TRBD1 (5 bases). The germline CDR1 and CDR2 sequences are SGHRS and YFSETQ. This CDR3 has 14 amino acids. V was clipped by 5 bases and J by 1 base, with 12 bases between them. CDR3 loop: CASRQDGINYGYTF. The CDR3 nucleotides read TGCGCCAGCAGACAGGACGGAATTAACTATGGCTACACCTTC.

The chain carries TRBV6-5 and TRBJ1-1; D unclear. CDR1 and CDR2 (germline): MNHEY, SVGAGI. V dropped 5 bases and J dropped 4 bases, with 14 bases sitting between them. The CDR3 has 14 residues. The CDR3 here is CASSEGPGGTEAFF. CDR3 nucleotides: TGTGCCAGCAGTGAGGGCCCCGGAGGCACTGAAGCTTTCTTT.

This clone has a single count. The V and J genes are TRBV2 and TRBJ1-2; D gene uncertain. Germline V gives CDR1 SNHLY, CDR2 FYNNEI. V was clipped by 3 bases and J by 1 base, with 6 bases between them. The CDR3 covers 13 residues. CDR3 DNA: TGTGCCAGCAGTGACCGAGTTAACTATGGCTACACCTTC. Amino acids: CASSDRVNYGYTF.

The rearrangement uses TRBV30 and TRBJ2-2; 8 positions agree with TRBD2. The CDR3 loop spans 17 amino acids. Germline CDR1 GTSNPN, CDR2 SVGIG (reference sequence). V gave up 0 bases and J gave up 2 bases; unmatched junction bases: 8. DNA of the CDR3: TGTGCCTGGAGTGTACGGCGGGGGGCGCTTAACACCGGGGAGCTGTTTTTT. Protein sequence: CAWSVRRGALNTGELFF.

The chain combines TRBV25-1 with TRBJ2-1, with TRBD2 as a possible D gene (7 bases). Deletions cut 3 bases from V and 6 bases from J, with 12 bases between. Germline CDR1 is MGHDK and CDR2 is SYGVNS. The CDR3 is 14 amino acids. As DNA, the CDR3 is TGTGCCAGCAGTGAGGGGGGGCGCCGCAATGAGCAGTTCTTC. This codes for CASSEGGRRNEQFF.

This rearrangement joins TRBV9 to TRBJ1-1; D might be TRBD1 (5 bases). CDR3 size: 15 residues. Trimming cost V 0 bases and J 4 bases, with 13 bases left between them. The germline V gene encodes CDR1 SGDLS and CDR2 YYNGEE. The CDR3: CASSVASGRGTEAFF. CDR3 nucleotides: TGTGCCAGCAGCGTAGCTTCAGGGAGGGGCACTGAAGCTTTCTTT. Based on the CDR3 plus reference TRBV9 and TRBJ1-1, the full variable domain is DSGVTQTPKHLITATGQRVTLRCSPRSGDLSVYWYQQSLDQGLQFLIQYYNGEERAKGNILERFSAQQFPDLHSELNLSSLELGDSALYFCASSVASGRGTEAFFGQGTRLTVV.

The V gene is TRBV9, the J gene TRBJ2-1, with D possibly being TRBD2 (6 bases). In germline, CDR1 is SGDLS, CDR2 YYNGEE. V shed 4 bases and J shed 8 bases, with 19 bases lying between them. This CDR3 contains 15 residues. The CDR3 region is CASSRKRLAFDEQFF. CDR3 DNA: TGTGCCAGCAGCCGTAAGCGGCTAGCGTTTGATGAGCAGTTCTTC.

This clone was detected only a few times. The rearrangement links TRBV2 to TRBJ1-1, with 7 positions matching TRBD1. The V and J ends lost 4 bases and 5 bases, in that order; junction bases with no gene match: 4. The V gene's germline CDR1 is SNHLY and CDR2 FYNNEI. The CDR3 is made up of 13 amino acids. The CDR3 sequence: CASSGQGSTEAFF. CDR3 nucleotides: TGTGCCAGCAGTGGACAGGGATCAACTGAAGCTTTCTTT.

CDR3 bases: TGTGCCACCAGCAAAACCACCGGGACAGGGGGGGACTCAACTAATGAAAAACTGTTTTTT. Its translation: CATSKTTGTGGDSTNEKLFF. The chain couples TRBV15 to TRBJ1-4; TRBD1 aligns across 11 bases. The CDR3 contains 20 residues. Germline trimming cut 4 bases from V and 0 bases from J; bases unmatched to any gene: 13. CDR1 is LNHNV, CDR2 YYDKDF, per germline (reference sequence).

The rearrangement links TRBV6-1 to TRBJ2-1; 10 bases align to TRBD2. This CDR3 contains 15 residues. CDR1 is MNHNS, CDR2 SASEGT, per germline. J lost 9 bases, V lost 2 bases, and 7 bases had no gene match. The CDR3 coding sequence is TGTGCCAGCAGTGAACCTAGCGGGAGTTTCGGTGAGCAGTTCTTC. Amino acids: CASSEPSGSFGEQFF.

This clone was seen only once. The chain recombines TRBV5-4 with TRBJ1-4; no reliable D call. The CDR3 sequence is 13 residues long. Between the trimmed V and J ends, which lost 5 bases and 2 bases, there was a span of 7 bases. The germline gives CDR1 SGHNT, CDR2 YYREEE (reference sequence). The CDR3 region has the DNA TGTGCCAGCAGACCCGAGACTAATGAAAAACTGTTTTTT. The encoded protein is CASRPETNEKLFF. The variable domain in full, completed from reference TRBV5-4 and TRBJ1-4, reads ETGVTQSPTHLIKTRGQQVTLRCSSQSGHNTVSWYQQALGQGPQFIFQYYREEENGRGNFPPRFSGLQFPNYSSELNVNALELDDSALYLCASRPETNEKLFFGSGTQLSVL.

This rearrangement joins TRBV19 to TRBJ2-7; TRBD1 matches at 11 bases. Per the germline V gene, CDR1 is LNHDA and CDR2 is SQIVND (reference sequence). CDR3 size: 16 residues. The junction had 9 bases not matched to a gene; V was cut back by 4 bases and J by 4 bases. The CDR3 nucleotides read TGTGCCAGTAGTAGCGGGACAGGGGGTTCTCAATACGAGCAGTACTTC. This sequence encodes CASSSGTGGSQYEQYF.

This clone was recorded once. J is TRBJ1-4 and V is TRBV2; D might be TRBD1 (5 bases). The CDR3 spans 16 residues. Trimming removed 2 bases from V and 4 bases from J, with 14 bases in between. CDR1 and CDR2 (germline): SNHLY, FYNNEI. The DNA for the CDR3 is TGTGCCAGCAGTGAATACGGGAGGGGACTTAATGAAAAACTGTTTTTT. Protein product: CASSEYGRGLNEKLFF.

The V and J genes are TRBV27 and TRBJ2-6; tentatively, D is TRBD2 (6 bases). Germline CDR1 reads MNHEY; CDR2 reads SMNVEV (reference sequence). The CDR3 has 18 amino acids. V was trimmed by 1 base and J by 0 bases, leaving 13 bases between them. The CDR3 DNA follows: TGTGCCAGCAGTTTATGGGGGGAGGAGGACTCTGGGGCCAACGTCCTGACTTTC. This encodes CASSLWGEEDSGANVLTF.